The 9 T cell receptor beta chains below were found in one sample sequenced in a study of T cell responses to AZD1222 COVID-19 vaccine. Sequenced by immunoSEQ multiplex PCR; TCRdb stores in-frame clones only, minus some. This table has 100,000 to 150,000 clones, around 90% appearing once. The sequencing used peripheral blood, collected on day 0 of AZD1222 vaccination. Source of these receptors: an adult in good health.

This clone was observed a handful of times. The V call is TRBV5-4, the J call TRBJ1-3, with D unclear. The germline V and J ends were trimmed by 6 bases and 4 bases, with 11 bases remaining between them. Germline lookup yields CDR1 SGHNT and CDR2 YYREEE (reference sequence). The CDR3 is 13 residues long. CDR3 nucleotide sequence: TGTGCCAGCACCTCAAATCGGGGAAACACCATATATTTT. It specifies CASTSNRGNTIYF.

The chain joins TRBV27 to TRBJ2-1, with 13 bases that match TRBD2. CDR3 size: 16 residues. V trimming: 5 bases; J trimming: 3 bases; junction bases outside the gene matches: 4. Germline lookup yields CDR1 MNHEY and CDR2 SMNVEV (reference sequence). For the CDR3, the DNA is TGTGCCAGCAGTAGGACTAGCGGGGGAATCTACAATGAGCAGTTCTTC. Residues: CASSRTSGGIYNEQFF.

The genes are TRBV24-1 and TRBJ2-1; 8 positions agree with TRBD2. The junction had 3 bases not matched to a gene; V was cut back by 3 bases and J by 6 bases. The CDR3 length is 14 residues. Germline V gene lookup returns CDR1 KGHDR and CDR2 SFDVKD. For the CDR3, the DNA is TGTGCCACCAGTGATCCGGGGGGGAGCAATGAGCAGTTCTTC. It is translated as CATSDPGGSNEQFF.

CDR3 DNA sequence: TGTGCCAGCAGCGTACAGGGTTCGGGAAACACCATATATTTT. This sequence encodes CASSVQGSGNTIYF. The chain recombines TRBV9 with TRBJ1-3; D possibly corresponds to TRBD1 (5 bases). The CDR3 is 14 amino acids. Germline CDR1 reads SGDLS; CDR2 reads YYNGEE. V lost 1 base to trimming and J lost 4 bases, with 9 bases between them.

The rearrangement uses TRBV7-2 and TRBJ1-2; TRBD1 aligns across 11 bases. Germline CDR1 SGHTA, CDR2 FQGNSA. The CDR3 runs 17 residues. J gave up 4 bases and V 2 bases, and 9 bases lay outside the gene matches. The CDR3, as DNA: TGTGCCAGCAGCTTAAATGTAGGACAGGGGGCCCTCTATGGCTACACCTTC. It yields the protein CASSLNVGQGALYGYTF.

The V call is TRBV5-6, the J call TRBJ2-2, with D tentatively TRBD2 (5 bases). CDR1 and CDR2 from the germline V gene are SGHDT and YYEEEE. The CDR3 spans 17 residues. V was pared by 0 bases and J by 4 bases, with 16 bases between. Written as DNA, the CDR3 is TGTGCCAGCAGCTTGGATGACTACGGACGGGGCACCGGGGAGCTGTTTTTT. It is translated as CASSLDDYGRGTGELFF. Together with reference TRBV5-6 and TRBJ2-2, the CDR3 gives the full variable domain: DAGVTQSPTHLIKTRGQQVTLRCSPKSGHDTVSWYQQALGQGPQFIFQYYEEEERQRGNFPDRFSGHQFPNYSSELNVNALLLGDSALYLCASSLDDYGRGTGELFFGEGSRLTVL.

This sequence joins TRBV24-1 and TRBJ1-2; TRBD1 matches 11 bases. Germline CDR1 is KGHDR and CDR2 is SFDVKD. V was pared by 2 bases and J by 8 bases, with 6 bases of the junction left unmatched. The CDR3 extends over 15 amino acids. The CDR3 sequence is CATSDWTGGAGGYTF. The DNA for the CDR3 is TGTGCCACCAGTGATTGGACAGGGGGCGCAGGCGGCTACACCTTC.

This clone was picked up a small number of times. The chain uses TRBV10-3 and TRBJ2-7, with D tentatively TRBD2 (6 bases). V lost 4 bases and J lost 1, with 17 bases in between. This CDR3 comprises 16 residues. Per germline, CDR1 ENHRY and CDR2 SYGVKD. The CDR3 nucleotides read TGTGCCATCAGTGGGGGAACGGGACTCGGATCCTACGAGCAGTACTTC. Translated: CAISGGTGLGSYEQYF.

The chain employs TRBV3-1 (or the pseudogene TRBV3-2) and TRBJ1-6, with D possibly TRBD1 on 5 matching bases. Trimming cost V 2 bases and J 5 bases, with 13 bases left between them. CDR1 is LGHDT, CDR2 YNNKEL, per germline (reference sequence). This CDR3 region has 16 residues. Here the CDR3 DNA reads TGTGCCAGCAGCCAACAATGGACAACAAATAATTCACCCCTCCACTTT. It translates to CASSQQWTTNNSPLHF.